These T cell receptor beta chains were read from a single sample in a study of radiation and T cells in renal cell carcinoma. Assay used: immunoSEQ multiplex PCR; TCRdb lists only in-frame clones, some missing. The sample records roughly 9,800 clones, 50% to 65% being singletons. The specimen comprised tumor tissue, sampled from a patient whose treatment was nephrectomy without radiotherapy. The receptors derive from a man in his forties with renal cell carcinoma. Both conserved end residues are part of each CDR3. A D gene is named only where the DNA matches it firmly. Clone size is stated in some rows and not others, as once, few, many or a class when expanded.

v_gene	abundance	d_gene	j_gene	CDR3nt	CDR3aa
TRBV6-5	few	-	TRBJ1-1	TGTGCCAGCAGTCCCCGGGAGGCGGGGAACACTGAAGCTTTCTTT	CASSPREAGNTEAFF
TRBV6-1	-	-	TRBJ2-6	TGTGCCAGCAGTGAGCGGGGCGGGATACCGGGGGCCAACGTCCTGACTTTC	CASSERGGIPGANVLTF
TRBV23-1	-	-	TRBJ2-1	TGCGCCAGCAGGCCGGGATTCGAGCAGTTCTTC	CASRPGFEQFF
TRBV6-5	-	TRBD1	TRBJ1-2	TGTGCCAGCAGTTACCTCGGGACAGGGGGGGGCTACACCTTC	CASSYLGTGGGYTF
TRBV19	few	TRBD2	TRBJ2-1	TGTGCCAGTAGTGCCTTTAGCGGGAGCTCCTACAATGAGCAGTTCTTC	CASSAFSGSSYNEQFF
TRBV9	-	-	TRBJ1-4	TGTGCCAGCAGCGTAGGTGCCGGTGGGCAGGAAAAACTGTTTTTT	CASSVGAGGQEKLFF
TRBV29-1	few	-	TRBJ2-2	TGCAGCGCCCTCTCGAGCAGTAACACCGGGGAGCTGTTTTTT	CSALSSSNTGELFF
TRBV19	-	-	TRBJ1-2	TGTGCCAGTAGTATCGGGAGCGGTCCCCTTAGTGGTGGCTACACCTTC	CASSIGSGPLSGGYTF
TRBV27	-	-	TRBJ1-1	TGTGCCAGCAGCACCGGTCGGGGTATGAACACTGAAGCTTTCTTT	CASSTGRGMNTEAFF
TRBV15	-	-	TRBJ2-3	TGTGCCACCAGCAGAGATCCTGGGAGGCGCACAGATACGCAGTATTTT	CATSRDPGRRTDTQYF
TRBV13	-	TRBD2	TRBJ2-1	TGTGCCAGCAGCTTAGGGCTAGCGGGGCCTTACAATGAGCAGTTCTTC	CASSLGLAGPYNEQFF
TRBV6-4	-	TRBD2	TRBJ2-2	TGTGCCAGCAGACTAGCGGAGCACACCGGGGAGCTGTTTTTT	CASRLAEHTGELFF
TRBV7-9	-	TRBD1	TRBJ1-2	TGTGCCAGCAGCTTAGGGCGACAGGGTCTGTACTATGGCTACACCTTC	CASSLGRQGLYYGYTF
TRBV4-2	-	-	TRBJ2-2	TGTGCCAGCAGCCAAGAAAGGGTCGGCGGGGAGCTGTTTTTT	CASSQERVGGELFF
TRBV11-3	-	TRBD2	TRBJ2-5	TGTGCCAGCAGCTTAACTAGCGGGAGTCAGACCCAGTACTTC	CASSLTSGSQTQYF
TRBV5-1	few	-	TRBJ2-3	TGCGCCAGCAGCTTGGGGGACTTGGCAGGGGCAGATACGCAGTATTTT	CASSLGDLAGADTQYF
TRBV6-5	-	-	TRBJ1-4	TGTGCCAGCAGAGGGGATAGGGAAAAACTGTTTTTT	CASRGDREKLFF
TRBV29-1	-	TRBD1	TRBJ1-6	TGCAGCGTTCGGGACAGGGCAGAGTCACCCCTCCACTTT	CSVRDRAESPLHF
TRBV9	few	TRBD1	TRBJ2-7	TGTGCCAGCAGCGATGGGGCAGGGGGCCCCCACGAGCAGTACTTC	CASSDGAGGPHEQYF
TRBV15	-	-	TRBJ2-5	TGTGCCACCAGCAGAGGGGGGCCCCAAGAGACCCAGTACTTC	CATSRGGPQETQYF
TRBV28	-	-	TRBJ2-5	TGTGCCAGCAGTTCCAGGAGGGGATTTCAAGAGACCCAGTACTTC	CASSSRRGFQETQYF
TRBV19	few	-	TRBJ2-2	TGTGCCACAACCCCTGCCCCGAACACCGGGGAGCTGTTTTTT	CATTPAPNTGELFF
TRBV5-6	-	-	TRBJ2-7	TGTGCCAGCAGCTTAAACAGGGCCTACGAGCAGTACTTC	CASSLNRAYEQYF
TRBV5-6	-	TRBD2	TRBJ2-1	TGTGCCAGCAGCTTTCCCGGGACTAGCTCGGGTGAGCAGTTCTTC	CASSFPGTSSGEQFF
TRBV5-4	large	TRBD1	TRBJ2-1	TGTGCCAGCAGTACTACCGGGACAGACACAATAGGGCAGTTCTTC	CASSTTGTDTIGQFF
TRBV6-5	-	-	TRBJ2-7	TGTGCCAGCACAAAAACCCTATTCCCCTACGAGCAGTACTTC	CASTKTLFPYEQYF
TRBV28	-	TRBD1	TRBJ1-1	TGTGCCAGCAGTCTGGGACAGAAGAACACTGAAGCTTTCTTT	CASSLGQKNTEAFF
TRBV4-2	-	TRBD2	TRBJ2-7	TGTGCCAGCAGCCACTCACTAGCGGGGCCCAGGGACGAGCAGTACTTC	CASSHSLAGPRDEQYF
TRBV28	-	TRBD2	TRBJ2-7	TGTGCCAGCAGTTTATCCCTAGCGGGCTCGGAGCAGTACTTC	CASSLSLAGSEQYF
TRBV5-1	-	-	TRBJ1-4	TGCGCCAGCAGCTTTCGGGGGCCTGAAAAACTGTTTTTT	CASSFRGPEKLFF
TRBV19	-	-	TRBJ2-3	TGTGCCAGTAGTATAGGGTCTAGCACAGATACGCAGTATTTT	CASSIGSSTDTQYF
TRBV29-1	-	-	TRBJ1-4	TGCAGCGGCGGAGTTACGGAAAAACTGTTTTTT	CSGGVTEKLFF
TRBV9	-	-	TRBJ1-2	TGTGCCAGCAGCGTAGGGGCCAGAGCTAGTAGCTACACCTTC	CASSVGARASSYTF
TRBV5-3	-	-	TRBJ1-2	TGTGCCAGAAGCTCCTCGGGCCGCGAGGTTAACTATGGCTACACCTTC	CARSSSGREVNYGYTF
TRBV4-1	-	-	TRBJ2-6	TGCGCCAGCAGCCAATTACCGGGGACTGGGGCCAACGTCCTGACTTTC	CASSQLPGTGANVLTF
TRBV28	-	-	TRBJ1-2	TGTGCCAGCAGTATTGACTATGGCTACACCTTC	CASSIDYGYTF
TRBV4-3	-	-	TRBJ1-2	TGCGCCAGCAGCCAAGCCAGCTATGGCTACACCTTC	CASSQASYGYTF
TRBV11-1	few	-	TRBJ2-5	TGTGCCAGCAGCTTAGGTCTGGCGAGGCGCCAAGAGACCCAGTACTTC	CASSLGLARRQETQYF
TRBV5-1	-	-	TRBJ2-1	TGCGCCAGCAGCTTTGGAGATAACTCCTACAATGAGCAGTTCTTC	CASSFGDNSYNEQFF
TRBV19	-	-	TRBJ1-3	TGTGCCAGTAGTCCGTCTCGGACTCAAAGCTCTGGAAACACCATATATTTT	CASSPSRTQSSGNTIYF
TRBV6-5	-	-	TRBJ1-4	TGTGCCAGCACCCAGACAGAGAAACTGTTTTTT	CASTQTEKLFF
TRBV5-4	once	-	TRBJ2-5	TGTGCCAGCAGCACCACCGACGGGCTCGGGACCCAGTACTTC	CASSTTDGLGTQYF
TRBV30	-	-	TRBJ1-2	TGTGCCTGGAGTGAAAATGGGGGGGCTCATGGAGGCTACACCTTC	CAWSENGGAHGGYTF
TRBV6-5	large	TRBD1	TRBJ2-3	TGTGCCAGCAGGGGTCCCGGGACAGGTGGTACGCAGTATTTT	CASRGPGTGGTQYF
TRBV10-3	-	-	TRBJ2-1	TGTGCCATCAGCCTGGCGGGTCAGGATAATGAGCAGTTCTTC	CAISLAGQDNEQFF
TRBV4-3	few	-	TRBJ2-2	TGCGCCAGCAGCCCGAACCCCCGACCGCTGGGGACCGGGGAGCTGTTTTTT	CASSPNPRPLGTGELFF
TRBV4-1	-	TRBD2	TRBJ2-2	TGCGCCAGCAGCCAAACTAGCGGGAGAGCCGGGGAGCTGTTTTTT	CASSQTSGRAGELFF
TRBV30	few	-	TRBJ1-3	TGTGCCTGGAGTGCAGGGACTGGAAACACCATATATTTT	CAWSAGTGNTIYF
TRBV2	-	TRBD1	TRBJ2-7	TGTGCCAGCAGCCCGGGACAGGGTAACTACGAGCAGTACTTC	CASSPGQGNYEQYF
TRBV28	few	TRBD1	TRBJ1-2	TGTGCCACCCTGGACAGGGCAGACTATGGCTACACCTTC	CATLDRADYGYTF
TRBV5-6	-	-	TRBJ2-4	TGTGCCAGCAGCCAAGCTACCGTGGAAAACATTCAGTACTTC	CASSQATVENIQYF
TRBV4-2	medium-sized	-	TRBJ2-2	TGTGCCAGCAGCCAGGGGGGCTGGGACACCGGGGAGCTGTTTTTT	CASSQGGWDTGELFF
TRBV7-9	-	TRBD2	TRBJ2-3	TGTGCCAGCAGCCCAGACCGACTAGCACCCCACGGGGCAGATACGCAGTATTTT	CASSPDRLAPHGADTQYF
TRBV5-1	-	TRBD2	TRBJ2-1	TGCGCCAGCAGCTCCCTTGTCGCGGGGGGATTCAGCAATGAGCAGTTCTTC	CASSSLVAGGFSNEQFF